A single T cell receptor (beta chain) is shown here with its context. Antigen unknown. V was pared by 4 bases and J by 5 bases, with 6 bases of the junction left unmatched. Germline CDR1 is DFQATT and CDR2 is SNEGSKA (reference sequence). CDR3 length: 13 residues. This entry belongs to a study of blood T cells in healthy people across ages. Study-level points and caveats: Long-lived donors had more naive CD4+ cells and higher diversity than aged donors.

Then a second PCR, running about 6 to 12 cycles, was carried out with a sample-barcoded 5' primer and a J-beta primer mix. TCRdb called the 5' RACE reads again in MiXCR, with one record for every CDR3 protein. Of 1.2 million to 1.5 million distinct CDR3 sequences listed, roughly 40% are singletons. Ranging in age from about 6 to 95, the donors were healthy Caucasian individuals from Russia. Each sample used at least 6.5 million PBMCs. Sequencing was performed on blood. This clonotype was sampled from a woman aged 18-30 years in good health. V is TRBV20-1 and J is TRBJ1-2; 8 bases are a match to TRBD1. CDR3 amino acids: CSATDRGGYGYTF. The CDR3 DNA is TGCAGTGCTACAGACAGGGGAGGTTATGGCTACACCTTC.